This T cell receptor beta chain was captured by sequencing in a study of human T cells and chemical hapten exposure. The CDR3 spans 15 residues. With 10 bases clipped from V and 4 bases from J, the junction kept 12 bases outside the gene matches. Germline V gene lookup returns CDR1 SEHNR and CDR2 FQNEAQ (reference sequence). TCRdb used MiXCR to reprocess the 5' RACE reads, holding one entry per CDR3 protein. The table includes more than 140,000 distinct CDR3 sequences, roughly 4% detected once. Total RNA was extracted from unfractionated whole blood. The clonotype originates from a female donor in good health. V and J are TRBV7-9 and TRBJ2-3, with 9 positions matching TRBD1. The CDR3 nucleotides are TGTGCCACCCAGGCGAGACAGGGGGTTTCAGATACGCAGTATTTT. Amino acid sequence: CATQARQGVSDTQYF.